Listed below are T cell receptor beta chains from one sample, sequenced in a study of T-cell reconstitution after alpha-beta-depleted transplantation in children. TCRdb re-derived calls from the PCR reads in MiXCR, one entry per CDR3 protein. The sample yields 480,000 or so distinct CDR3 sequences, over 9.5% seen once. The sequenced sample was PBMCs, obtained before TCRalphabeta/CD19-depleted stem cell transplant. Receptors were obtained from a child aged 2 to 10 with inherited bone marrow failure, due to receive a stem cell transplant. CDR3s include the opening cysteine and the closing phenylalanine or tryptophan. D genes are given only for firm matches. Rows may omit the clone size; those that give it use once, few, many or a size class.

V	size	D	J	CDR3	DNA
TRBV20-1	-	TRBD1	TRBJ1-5	CSAGTGFNQPQHF	TGCAGTGCGGGGACAGGATTCAATCAGCCCCAGCATTTT
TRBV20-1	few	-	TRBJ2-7	CSASKAGTPGYEQYF	TGCAGTGCTAGTAAAGCCGGGACCCCCGGCTACGAGCAGTACTTC
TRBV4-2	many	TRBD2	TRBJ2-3	CASSQEASGPDTQYF	TGTGCCAGCAGCCAAGAGGCTAGCGGGCCAGATACGCAGTATTTT
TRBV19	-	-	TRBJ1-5	CASSIGRGSNQPQHF	TGTGCCAGTAGTATCGGCAGGGGTAGCAATCAGCCCCAGCATTTT
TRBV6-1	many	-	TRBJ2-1	CASSGTAPGEQFF	TGTGCCAGCTCCGGGACGGCACCCGGCGAGCAGTTCTTC
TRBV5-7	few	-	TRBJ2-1	CASFKNEQFF	TGTGCCAGCTTTAAAAATGAGCAGTTCTTC
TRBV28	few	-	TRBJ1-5	CASSVTPGNQPQHF	TGTGCCAGCAGTGTCACTCCGGGGAATCAGCCCCAGCATTTT
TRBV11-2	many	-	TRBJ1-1	CASSLSVAGNEAFF	TGTGCCAGCAGCTTATCGGTGGCAGGCAATGAAGCTTTCTTT
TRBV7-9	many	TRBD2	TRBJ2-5	CASLPAGGETQYF	TGTGCCAGCCTCCCTGCGGGAGGGGAGACCCAGTACTTC
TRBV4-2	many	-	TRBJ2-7	CASSQSGYGYEQYF	TGTGCCAGCAGCCAGTCAGGGTATGGGTACGAGCAGTACTTC
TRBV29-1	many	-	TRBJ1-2	CSVEDPHRGYTF	TGCAGCGTTGAAGATCCCCACAGAGGCTACACCTTC
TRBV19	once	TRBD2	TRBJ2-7	CASSAGTSGIYEQYF	TGTGCCAGTAGTGCCGGGACTAGCGGGATCTACGAGCAGTACTTC
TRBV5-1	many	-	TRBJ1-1	CASSLAVSEAFF	TGCGCCAGCAGCTTGGCCGTTTCTGAAGCTTTCTTT
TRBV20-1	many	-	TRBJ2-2	CSAREGSGYTGELFF	TGCAGTGCTAGAGAAGGTAGCGGCTACACCGGGGAGCTGTTTTTT
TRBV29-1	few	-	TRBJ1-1	CSVETTDNTEAFF	TGCAGCGTTGAAACGACAGATAACACTGAAGCTTTCTTT
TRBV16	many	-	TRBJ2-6	CASSHPTGRAGANVLTF	TGTGCCAGCAGCCACCCGACAGGGAGGGCTGGGGCCAACGTCCTGACTTTC
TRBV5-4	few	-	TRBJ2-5	CASSLSLLARETQYF	TGTGCCAGCAGCTTGTCTTTGCTAGCGAGGGAGACCCAGTACTTC
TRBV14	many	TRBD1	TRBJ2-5	CASSVHRGSDQETQYF	TGTGCCAGCAGCGTCCACAGGGGCTCGGACCAAGAGACCCAGTACTTC
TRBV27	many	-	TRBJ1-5	CASSLWAGEDQPQHF	TGTGCCAGCAGTTTATGGGCAGGGGAGGATCAGCCCCAGCATTTT
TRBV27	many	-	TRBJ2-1	CASGPLANDEQFF	TGTGCCAGCGGCCCGCTAGCGAACGATGAGCAGTTCTTC
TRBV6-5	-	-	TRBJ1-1	CASSFFEEEVNTEAFF	TGTGCCAGCAGTTTTTTTGAGGAGGAGGTGAACACTGAAGCTTTCTTT
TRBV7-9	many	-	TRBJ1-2	CASSLSREVNYGYTF	TGTGCCAGCAGCTTATCCAGGGAGGTGAACTATGGCTACACCTTC
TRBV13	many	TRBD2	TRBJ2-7	CASSPRGSGAYEQYF	TGTGCCAGCAGCCCTCGGGGTAGCGGGGCCTACGAGCAGTACTTC
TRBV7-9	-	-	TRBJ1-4	CASSPQGQEGEKLFF	TGTGCCAGCAGCCCCCAAGGACAAGAGGGTGAAAAACTGTTTTTT
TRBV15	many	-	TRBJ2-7	CATSRGGKWYEQYF	TGTGCCACCAGCAGAGGCGGGAAGTGGTACGAGCAGTACTTC
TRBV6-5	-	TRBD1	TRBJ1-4	CASSGTGFATNEKLFF	TGTGCCAGCAGTGGGACAGGCTTTGCAACTAATGAAAAACTGTTTTTT
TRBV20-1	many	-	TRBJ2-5	CSARDVGPKGTQYF	TGCAGTGCTAGAGATGTCGGCCCGAAAGGGACCCAGTACTTC
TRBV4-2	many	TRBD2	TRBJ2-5	CASSQGLAGVRRETQYF	TGTGCCAGCAGCCAAGGACTAGCGGGAGTTAGAAGAGAGACCCAGTACTTC
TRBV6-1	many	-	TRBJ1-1	CASSEGRRLNAEAFF	TGTGCCAGCAGTGAAGGCAGGCGACTCAATGCTGAAGCTTTCTTT
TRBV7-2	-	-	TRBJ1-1	CASSLVGWGNTEAFF	TGTGCCAGCAGCTTAGTGGGTTGGGGGAACACTGAAGCTTTCTTT
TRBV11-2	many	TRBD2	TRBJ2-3	CASSLGGLAGGLPDTQYF	TGTGCCAGCAGCTTAGGCGGACTAGCGGGAGGGCTGCCAGATACGCAGTATTTT
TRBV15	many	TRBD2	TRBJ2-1	CATSRDRGLAPYNEQFF	TGTGCCACCAGCAGAGATAGAGGACTAGCGCCCTACAATGAGCAGTTCTTC
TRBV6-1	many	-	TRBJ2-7	CASTRWAGGNEQYF	TGTGCCAGCACCCGTTGGGCAGGCGGGAACGAGCAGTACTTC
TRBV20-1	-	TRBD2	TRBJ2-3	CSARVFTSGLEVDTQYF	TGCAGTGCTAGAGTCTTTACTAGCGGACTTGAGGTGGATACGCAGTATTTT
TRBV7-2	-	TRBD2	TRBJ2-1	CASSLTGLAANEQFF	TGTGCCAGCAGCTTAACCGGACTAGCGGCCAATGAGCAGTTCTTC
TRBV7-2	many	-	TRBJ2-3	CASSEGADTQYF	TGTGCCAGCAGCGAGGGCGCAGATACGCAGTATTTT
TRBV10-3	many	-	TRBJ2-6	CAISERGAYGANVLTF	TGTGCCATCAGTGAGAGGGGCGCCTATGGGGCCAACGTCCTGACTTTC
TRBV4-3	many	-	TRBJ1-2	CASSQVGTISAYGYTF	TGCGCCAGCAGCCAAGTAGGGACTATCTCCGCCTATGGCTACACCTTC
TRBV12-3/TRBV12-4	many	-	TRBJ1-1	CASSPTGFSTEAFF	TGTGCCAGCAGTCCGACAGGATTTAGCACTGAAGCTTTCTTT
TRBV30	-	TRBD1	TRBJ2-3	CAWSWGQVPDTQYF	TGTGCCTGGAGTTGGGGACAGGTTCCAGATACGCAGTATTTT
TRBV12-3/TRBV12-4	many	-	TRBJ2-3	CASSLGQGSTDTQYF	TGTGCCAGCAGTTTAGGCCAGGGTAGCACAGATACGCAGTATTTT
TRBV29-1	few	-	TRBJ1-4	CSVELVGKLFF	TGCAGCGTTGAGTTGGTAGGCAAACTGTTTTTT
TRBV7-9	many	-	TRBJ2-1	CASSLQLGWDEQFF	TGTGCCAGCAGCCTCCAATTGGGGTGGGATGAGCAGTTCTTC
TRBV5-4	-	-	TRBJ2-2	CASSLVTGDTGELFF	TGTGCCAGCAGCTTGGTAACCGGGGACACCGGGGAGCTGTTTTTT
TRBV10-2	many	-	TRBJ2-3	CASRGLARGTDTQYF	TGCGCCAGCCGGGGGCTAGCGAGAGGCACAGATACGCAGTATTTT
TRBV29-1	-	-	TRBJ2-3	CSVGSGPLGTQYF	TGCAGCGTGGGATCCGGGCCCCTGGGGACGCAGTATTTT
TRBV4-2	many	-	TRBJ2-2	CASSQGGGSVTGELFF	TGTGCCAGCAGCCAAGGTGGGGGGAGTGTAACCGGGGAGCTGTTTTTT
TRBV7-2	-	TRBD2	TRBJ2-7	CASSSRLAGGPHEQYF	TGTGCCAGCAGCTCCCGACTAGCGGGAGGGCCCCACGAGCAGTACTTC
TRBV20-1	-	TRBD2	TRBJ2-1	CSANPASGRVGNEQFF	TGCAGTGCTAATCCCGCTAGCGGGAGGGTAGGCAATGAGCAGTTCTTC
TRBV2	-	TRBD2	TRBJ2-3	CASSTPSGSLDTQYF	TGTGCCAGCAGTACCCCTAGCGGGAGTTTGGATACGCAGTATTTT
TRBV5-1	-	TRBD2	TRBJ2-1	CASSPWQALAGLSQFF	TGCGCCAGCAGCCCCTGGCAGGCTCTAGCGGGCCTATCCCAGTTCTTC
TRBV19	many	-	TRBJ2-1	CASSLGPGNQFF	TGTGCCAGTAGTCTCGGGCCCGGGAATCAGTTCTTC
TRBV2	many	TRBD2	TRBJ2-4	CARGTSGSGNIQYF	TGTGCCCGTGGGACTAGCGGGAGCGGAAACATTCAGTACTTC
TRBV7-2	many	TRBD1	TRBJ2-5	CASTGTDQETQYF	TGTGCCAGCACCGGGACAGATCAAGAGACACAGTACTTC
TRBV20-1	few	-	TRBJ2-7	CSAEKYRETFEQYF	TGCAGCGCGGAGAAATATCGGGAGACTTTCGAGCAGTACTTC
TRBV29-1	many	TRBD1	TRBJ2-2	CSVESTGMGTGELFF	TGCAGCGTTGAGTCGACAGGGATGGGCACCGGGGAGCTGTTTTTT
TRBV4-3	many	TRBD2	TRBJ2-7	CASSQETSGLYEQYF	TGCGCCAGCAGCCAAGAGACTAGCGGGCTCTACGAGCAGTACTTC
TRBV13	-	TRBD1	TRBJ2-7	CASSLAGTGVYYEQYF	TGTGCCAGCAGCTTAGCCGGGACAGGGGTTTACTACGAGCAGTACTTC
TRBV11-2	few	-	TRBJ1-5	CASSLDSTAVGQPQHF	TGTGCCAGCAGCTTAGATTCGACGGCGGTAGGTCAGCCCCAGCATTTT
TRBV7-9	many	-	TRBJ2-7	CASSPSRSADYEQYF	TGTGCCAGCAGCCCCAGCAGATCGGCGGACTACGAGCAGTACTTC